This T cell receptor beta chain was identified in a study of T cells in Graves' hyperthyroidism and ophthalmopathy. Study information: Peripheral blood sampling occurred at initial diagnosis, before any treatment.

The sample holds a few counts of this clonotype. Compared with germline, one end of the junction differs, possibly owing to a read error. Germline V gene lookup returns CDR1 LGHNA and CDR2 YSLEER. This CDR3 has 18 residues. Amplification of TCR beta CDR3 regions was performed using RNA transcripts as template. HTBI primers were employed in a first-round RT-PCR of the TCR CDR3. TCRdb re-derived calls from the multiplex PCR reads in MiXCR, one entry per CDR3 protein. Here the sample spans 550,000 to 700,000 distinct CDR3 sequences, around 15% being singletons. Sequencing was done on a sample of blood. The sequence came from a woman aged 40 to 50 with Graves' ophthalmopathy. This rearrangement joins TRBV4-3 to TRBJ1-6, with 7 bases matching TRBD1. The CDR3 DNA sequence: TGCGCCAGCAGCCAAGATCACATGCGACAGGGACTAAATTCACCCCTCCACTTC. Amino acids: CASSQDHMRQGLNSPLHF.